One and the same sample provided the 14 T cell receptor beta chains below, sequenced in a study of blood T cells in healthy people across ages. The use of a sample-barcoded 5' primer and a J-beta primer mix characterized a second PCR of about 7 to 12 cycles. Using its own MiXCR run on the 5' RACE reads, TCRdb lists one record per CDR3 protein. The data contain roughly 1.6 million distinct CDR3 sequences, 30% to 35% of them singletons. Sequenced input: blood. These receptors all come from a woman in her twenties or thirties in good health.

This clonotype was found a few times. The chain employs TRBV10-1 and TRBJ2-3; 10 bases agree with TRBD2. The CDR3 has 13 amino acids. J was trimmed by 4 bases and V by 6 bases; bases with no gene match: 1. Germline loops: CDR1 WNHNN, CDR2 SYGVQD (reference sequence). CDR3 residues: CASRSGGADTQYF. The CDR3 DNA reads TGCGCCAGCAGAAGCGGGGGGGCAGATACGCAGTATTTT.

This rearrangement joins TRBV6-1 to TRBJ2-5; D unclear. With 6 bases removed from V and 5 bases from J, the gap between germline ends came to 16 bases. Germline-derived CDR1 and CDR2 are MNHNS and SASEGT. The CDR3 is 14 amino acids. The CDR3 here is CASRDLSSFETQYF. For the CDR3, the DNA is TGTGCCAGCAGGGACCTTTCATCCTTCGAGACCCAGTACTTC.

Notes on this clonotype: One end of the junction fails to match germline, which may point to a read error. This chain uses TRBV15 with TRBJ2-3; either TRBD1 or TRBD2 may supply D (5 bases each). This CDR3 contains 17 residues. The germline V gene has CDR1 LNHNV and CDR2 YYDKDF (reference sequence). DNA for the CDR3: TGTGCCACCAGCCCCGAGCGGCTCAGTGTTAGCACAGGTACGCAGTATTTT. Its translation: CATSPERLSVSTGTQYF.

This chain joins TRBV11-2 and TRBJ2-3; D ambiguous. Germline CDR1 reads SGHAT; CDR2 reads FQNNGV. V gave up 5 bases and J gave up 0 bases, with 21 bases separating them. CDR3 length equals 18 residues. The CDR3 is CASSPYPQLDPSTDTQYF. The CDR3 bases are TGTGCCAGCAGCCCATATCCCCAGCTGGATCCTAGCACAGATACGCAGTATTTT. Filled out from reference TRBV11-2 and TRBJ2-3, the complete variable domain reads EAGVAQSPRYKIIEKRQSVAFWCNPISGHATLYWYQQILGQGPKLLIQFQNNGVVDDSQLPKDRFSAERLKGVDSTLKIQPAKLEDSAVYLCASSPYPQLDPSTDTQYFGPGTRLTVL.

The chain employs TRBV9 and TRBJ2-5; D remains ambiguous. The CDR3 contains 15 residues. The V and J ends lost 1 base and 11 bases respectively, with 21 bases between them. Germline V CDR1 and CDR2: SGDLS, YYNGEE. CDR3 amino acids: CASSVRGSTTIEQYF. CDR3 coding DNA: TGTGCCAGCAGCGTAAGAGGATCCACGACAATAGAGCAGTACTTC.

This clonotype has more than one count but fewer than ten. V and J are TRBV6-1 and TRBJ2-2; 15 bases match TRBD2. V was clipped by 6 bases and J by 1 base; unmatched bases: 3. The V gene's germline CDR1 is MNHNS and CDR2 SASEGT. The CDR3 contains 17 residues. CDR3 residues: CASRGTSGGLNTGELFF. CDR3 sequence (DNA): TGTGCCAGCAGGGGGACTAGCGGGGGGTTGAACACCGGGGAGCTGTTTTTT.

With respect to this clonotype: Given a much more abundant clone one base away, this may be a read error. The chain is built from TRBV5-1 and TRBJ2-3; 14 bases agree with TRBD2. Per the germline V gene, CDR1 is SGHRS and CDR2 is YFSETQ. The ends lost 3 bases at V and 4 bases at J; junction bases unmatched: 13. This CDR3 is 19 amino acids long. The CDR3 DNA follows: TGCGCCAGCAGCTCTGGACTAGCGGGGGGAAAGAAAAGCGCAGATACGCAGTATTTT. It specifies CASSSGLAGGKKSADTQYF.

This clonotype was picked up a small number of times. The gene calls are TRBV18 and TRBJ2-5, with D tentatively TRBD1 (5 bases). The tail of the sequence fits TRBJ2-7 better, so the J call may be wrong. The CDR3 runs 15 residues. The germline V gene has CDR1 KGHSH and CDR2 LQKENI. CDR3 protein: CASSPPSRVSYEQYF. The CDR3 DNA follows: TGTGCCAGCTCACCACCGTCCAGGGTAAGCTACGAGCAGTACTTC.

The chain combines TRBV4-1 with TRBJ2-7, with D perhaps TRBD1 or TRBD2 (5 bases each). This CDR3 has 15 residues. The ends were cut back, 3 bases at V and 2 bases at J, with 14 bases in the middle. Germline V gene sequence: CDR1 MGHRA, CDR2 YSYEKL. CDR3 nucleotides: TGCGCCAGCAGCCATCAGGGAGTAGGGCCCTACGAGCAGTACTTC. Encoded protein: CASSHQGVGPYEQYF.

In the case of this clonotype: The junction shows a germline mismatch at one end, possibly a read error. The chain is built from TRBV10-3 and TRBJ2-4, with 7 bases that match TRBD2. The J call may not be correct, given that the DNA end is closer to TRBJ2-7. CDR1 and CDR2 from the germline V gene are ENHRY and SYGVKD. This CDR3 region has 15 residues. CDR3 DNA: TGTACCATTAGGATAGGGACTATACCTTCCCACGAGCAGTACTTC. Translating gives CTIRIGTIPSHEQYF.

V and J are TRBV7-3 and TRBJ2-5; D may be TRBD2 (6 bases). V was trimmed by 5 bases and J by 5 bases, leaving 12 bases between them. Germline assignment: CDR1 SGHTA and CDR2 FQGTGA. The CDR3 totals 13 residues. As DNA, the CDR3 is TGTGCCAGCAGCGTTCGGGAGAGGGAGACCCAGTACTTC. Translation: CASSVRERETQYF.

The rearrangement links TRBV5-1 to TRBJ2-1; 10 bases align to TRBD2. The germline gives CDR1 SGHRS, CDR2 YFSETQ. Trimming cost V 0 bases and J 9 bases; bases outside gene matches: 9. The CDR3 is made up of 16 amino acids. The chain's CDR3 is CASSLAGAGGPVEQFF. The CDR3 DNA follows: TGCGCCAGCAGCTTGGCGGGAGCGGGGGGGCCCGTTGAGCAGTTCTTC.

As DNA, the CDR3 is TGTGCCAGCAGCTTAGAACTAGCGGGTGCAGTGTGGCAGTACTTC. Its translation: CASSLELAGAVWQYF. The rearrangement joins TRBV7-6 to TRBJ2-5, with 9 bases that match TRBD2. Losses at the gene ends were 1 base for V and 11 bases for J; bases not matched to a gene: 11. The CDR3 spans 15 residues. Germline-derived CDR1 and CDR2 are SGHVS and FNYEAQ.

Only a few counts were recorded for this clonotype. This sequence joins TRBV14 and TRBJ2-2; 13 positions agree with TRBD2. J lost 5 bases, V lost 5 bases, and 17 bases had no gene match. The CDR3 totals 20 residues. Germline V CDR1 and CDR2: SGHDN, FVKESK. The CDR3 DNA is TGTGCCAGCAGCTCTCGCCCGCTACTAGCGGGAGGGCCTAATACCGGGGAGCTGTTTTTT. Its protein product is CASSSRPLLAGGPNTGELFF.